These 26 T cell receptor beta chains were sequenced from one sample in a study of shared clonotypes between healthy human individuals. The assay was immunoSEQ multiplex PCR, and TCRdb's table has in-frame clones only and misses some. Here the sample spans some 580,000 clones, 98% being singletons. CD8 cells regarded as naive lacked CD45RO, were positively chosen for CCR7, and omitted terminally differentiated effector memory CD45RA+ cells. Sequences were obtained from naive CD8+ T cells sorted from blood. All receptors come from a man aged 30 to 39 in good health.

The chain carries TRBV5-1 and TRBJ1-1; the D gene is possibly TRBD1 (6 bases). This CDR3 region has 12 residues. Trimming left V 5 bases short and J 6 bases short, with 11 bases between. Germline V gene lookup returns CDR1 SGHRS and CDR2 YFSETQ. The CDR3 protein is CASSSHRAEAFF. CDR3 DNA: TGCGCCAGCAGTTCTCACAGGGCTGAAGCTTTCTTT. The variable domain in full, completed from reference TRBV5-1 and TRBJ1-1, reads KAGVTQTPRYLIKTRGQQVTLSCSPISGHRSVSWYQQTPGQGLQFLFEYFSETQRNKGNFPGRFSGRQFSNSRSEMNVSTLELGDSALYLCASSSHRAEAFFGQGTRLTVV.

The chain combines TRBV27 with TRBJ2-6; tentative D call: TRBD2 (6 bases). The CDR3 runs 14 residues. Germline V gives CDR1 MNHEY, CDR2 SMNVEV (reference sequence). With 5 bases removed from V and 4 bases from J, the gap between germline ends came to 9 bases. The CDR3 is CASSLAWGANVLTF. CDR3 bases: TGTGCCAGCAGTCTAGCGTGGGGGGCCAACGTCCTGACTTTC.

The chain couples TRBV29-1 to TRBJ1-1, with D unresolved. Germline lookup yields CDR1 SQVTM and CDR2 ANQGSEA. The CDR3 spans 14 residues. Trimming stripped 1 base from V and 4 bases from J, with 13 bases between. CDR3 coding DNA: TGCAGCGTTGAAGTTCTGGGTGGAGGCACTGAAGCTTTCTTT. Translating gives CSVEVLGGGTEAFF.

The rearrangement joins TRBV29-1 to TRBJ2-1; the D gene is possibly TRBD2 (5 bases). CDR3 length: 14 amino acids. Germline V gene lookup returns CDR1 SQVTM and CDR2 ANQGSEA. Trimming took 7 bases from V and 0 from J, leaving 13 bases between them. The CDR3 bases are TGCAGCGCCGAGGGAAGGGTCTCCTACAATGAGCAGTTCTTC. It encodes CSAEGRVSYNEQFF.

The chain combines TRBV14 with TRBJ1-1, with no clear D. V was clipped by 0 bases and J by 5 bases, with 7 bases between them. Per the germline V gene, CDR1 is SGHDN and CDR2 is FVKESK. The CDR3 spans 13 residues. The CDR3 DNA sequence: TGTGCCAGCAGCCAAGACTTACGGACTGAAGCTTTCTTT. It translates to CASSQDLRTEAFF.

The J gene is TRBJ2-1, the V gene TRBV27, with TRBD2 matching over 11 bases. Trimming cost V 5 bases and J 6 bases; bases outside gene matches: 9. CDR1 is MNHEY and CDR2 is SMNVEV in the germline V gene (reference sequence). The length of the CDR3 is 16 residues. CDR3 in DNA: TGTGCCAGCAGTGGCAAAACTAGCGGGAGTAGCAATGAGCAGTTCTTC. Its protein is CASSGKTSGSSNEQFF.

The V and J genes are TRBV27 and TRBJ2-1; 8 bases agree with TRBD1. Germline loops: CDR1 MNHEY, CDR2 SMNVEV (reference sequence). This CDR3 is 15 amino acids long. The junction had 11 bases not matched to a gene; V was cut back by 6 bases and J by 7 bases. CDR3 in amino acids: CASSLDRELGNEQFF. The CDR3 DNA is TGTGCCAGCAGCCTGGACAGGGAGCTGGGAAATGAGCAGTTCTTC.

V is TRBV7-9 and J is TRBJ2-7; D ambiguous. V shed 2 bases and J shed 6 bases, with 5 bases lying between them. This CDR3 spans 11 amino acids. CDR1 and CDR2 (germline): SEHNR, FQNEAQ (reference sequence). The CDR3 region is CASSLRSEQYF. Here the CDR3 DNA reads TGTGCCAGCAGCTTAAGGAGCGAGCAGTACTTC. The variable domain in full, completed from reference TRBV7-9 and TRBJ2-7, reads DTGVSQNPRHKITKRGQNVTFRCDPISEHNRLYWYRQTLGQGPEFLTYFQNEAQLEKSRLLSDRFSAERPKGSFSTLEIQRTEQGDSAMYLCASSLRSEQYFGPGTRLTVT.

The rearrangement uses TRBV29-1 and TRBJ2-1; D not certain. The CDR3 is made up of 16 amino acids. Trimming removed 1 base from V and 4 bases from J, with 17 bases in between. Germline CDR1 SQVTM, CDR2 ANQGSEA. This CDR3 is CSVEGSQKDQYNEQFF. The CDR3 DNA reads TGCAGCGTTGAAGGGTCCCAGAAAGACCAATACAATGAGCAGTTCTTC.

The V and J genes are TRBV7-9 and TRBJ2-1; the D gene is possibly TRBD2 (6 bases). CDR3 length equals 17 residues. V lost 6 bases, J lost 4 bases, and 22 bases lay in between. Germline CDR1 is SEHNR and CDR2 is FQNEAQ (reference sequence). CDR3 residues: CASSSTVPGLGYNEQFF. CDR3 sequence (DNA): TGTGCCAGCAGTTCTACAGTTCCGGGACTGGGATACAATGAGCAGTTCTTC.

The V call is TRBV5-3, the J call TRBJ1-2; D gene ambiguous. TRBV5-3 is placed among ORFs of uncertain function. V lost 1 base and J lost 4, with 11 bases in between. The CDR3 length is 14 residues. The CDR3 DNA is TGTGCCAGAAGCTTGTCACGGGTAGGCTATGGCTACACCTTC. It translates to CARSLSRVGYGYTF.

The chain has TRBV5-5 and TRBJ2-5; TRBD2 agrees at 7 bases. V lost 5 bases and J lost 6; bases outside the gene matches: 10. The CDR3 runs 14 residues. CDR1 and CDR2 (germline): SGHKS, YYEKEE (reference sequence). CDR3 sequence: CASSLVGLGQTQYF. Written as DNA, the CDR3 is TGTGCCAGCAGTCTTGTTGGACTAGGGCAGACCCAGTACTTC.

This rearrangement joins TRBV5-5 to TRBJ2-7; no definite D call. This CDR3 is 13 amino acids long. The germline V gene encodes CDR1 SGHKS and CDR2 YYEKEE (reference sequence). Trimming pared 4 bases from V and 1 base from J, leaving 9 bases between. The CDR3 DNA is TGTGCCAGCAGCCTAAGTACTTCCTACGAGCAGTACTTC. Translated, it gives CASSLSTSYEQYF.

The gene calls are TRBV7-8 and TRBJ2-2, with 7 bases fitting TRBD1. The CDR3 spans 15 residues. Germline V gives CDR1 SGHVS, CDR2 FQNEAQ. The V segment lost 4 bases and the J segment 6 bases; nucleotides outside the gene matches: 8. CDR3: CASSSYGTVAGELFF. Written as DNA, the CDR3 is TGTGCCAGCAGCTCCTACGGGACAGTGGCCGGGGAGCTGTTTTTT.

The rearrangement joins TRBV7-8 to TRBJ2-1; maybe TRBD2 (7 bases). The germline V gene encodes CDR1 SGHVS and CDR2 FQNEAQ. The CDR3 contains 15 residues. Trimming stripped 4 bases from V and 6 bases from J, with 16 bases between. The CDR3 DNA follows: TGTGCCAGCAGCTACCTTGGGGAGGGGGGCAATGAGCAGTTCTTC. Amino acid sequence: CASSYLGEGGNEQFF.

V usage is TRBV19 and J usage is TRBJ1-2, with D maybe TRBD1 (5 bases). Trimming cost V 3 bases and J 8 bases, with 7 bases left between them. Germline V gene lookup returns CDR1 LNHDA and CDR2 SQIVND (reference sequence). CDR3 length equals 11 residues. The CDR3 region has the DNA TGTGCCAGTAGTATCAGGGAAGGCTACACCTTC. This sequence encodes CASSIREGYTF.

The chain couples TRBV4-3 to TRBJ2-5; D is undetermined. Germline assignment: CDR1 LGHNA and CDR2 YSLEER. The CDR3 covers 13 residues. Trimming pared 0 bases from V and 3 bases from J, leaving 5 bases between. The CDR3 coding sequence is TGCGCCAGCAGCCAAGATCGGGAAGAGACCCAGTACTTC. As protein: CASSQDREETQYF.

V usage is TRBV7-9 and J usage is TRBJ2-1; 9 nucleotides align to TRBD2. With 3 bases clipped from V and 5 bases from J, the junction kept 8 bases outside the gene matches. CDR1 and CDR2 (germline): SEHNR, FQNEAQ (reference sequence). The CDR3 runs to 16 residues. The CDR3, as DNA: TGTGCCAGCAGCTTTCTGGGGACTAGCAGGAACAATGAGCAGTTCTTC. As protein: CASSFLGTSRNNEQFF.

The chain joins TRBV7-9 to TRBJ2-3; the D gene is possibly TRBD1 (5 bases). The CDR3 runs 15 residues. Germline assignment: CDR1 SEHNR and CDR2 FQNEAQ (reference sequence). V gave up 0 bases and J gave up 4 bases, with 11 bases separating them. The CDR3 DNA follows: TGTGCCAGCAGCTTAGCGGGCTTAGGGGCAGATACGCAGTATTTT. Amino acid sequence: CASSLAGLGADTQYF. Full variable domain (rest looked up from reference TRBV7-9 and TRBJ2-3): DTGVSQNPRHKITKRGQNVTFRCDPISEHNRLYWYRQTLGQGPEFLTYFQNEAQLEKSRLLSDRFSAERPKGSFSTLEIQRTEQGDSAMYLCASSLAGLGADTQYFGPGTRLTVL.

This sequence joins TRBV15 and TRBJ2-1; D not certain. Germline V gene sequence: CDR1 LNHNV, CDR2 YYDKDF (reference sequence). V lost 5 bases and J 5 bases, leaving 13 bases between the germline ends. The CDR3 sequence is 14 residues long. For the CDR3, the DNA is TGTGCCACCAGCGCCTCCCGCAGAAACAATGAGCAGTTCTTC. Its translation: CATSASRRNNEQFF.

The CDR3 is CASSLEKNTEAFF. For the CDR3, the DNA is TGTGCCAGCAGCTTGGAGAAGAACACTGAAGCTTTCTTT. The V and J genes are TRBV5-6 and TRBJ1-1; D gene uncertain. Per the germline V gene, CDR1 is SGHDT and CDR2 is YYEEEE. The V gene lost 0 bases and the J gene lost 1 base, with 4 bases spanning the gap. The CDR3 runs 13 residues.

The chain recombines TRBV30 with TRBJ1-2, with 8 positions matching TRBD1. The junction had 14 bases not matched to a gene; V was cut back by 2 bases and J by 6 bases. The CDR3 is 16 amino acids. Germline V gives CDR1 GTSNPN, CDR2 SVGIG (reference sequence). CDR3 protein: CAWSRDRRLWEDGYTF. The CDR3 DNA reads TGTGCCTGGAGTAGGGACAGGCGTCTTTGGGAGGATGGCTACACCTTC.

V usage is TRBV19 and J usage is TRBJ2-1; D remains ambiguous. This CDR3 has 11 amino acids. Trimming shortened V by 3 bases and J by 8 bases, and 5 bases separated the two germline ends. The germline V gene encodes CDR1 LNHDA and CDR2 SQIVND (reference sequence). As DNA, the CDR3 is TGTGCCAGTAGTATTAGGTATGAGCAGTTCTTC. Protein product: CASSIRYEQFF.

In nucleotides, the CDR3 is TGTGCCTGGAGCAGCGGGACTACCTCTTTAGGTGAGCAGTTCTTC. Protein product: CAWSSGTTSLGEQFF. V gene TRBV30 combines with J gene TRBJ2-1, with 7 bases matching TRBD2. This CDR3 spans 15 amino acids. Trimming took 3 bases from V and 9 from J; bases not matched to a gene: 14. CDR1 GTSNPN and CDR2 SVGIG come from the germline V gene (reference sequence).

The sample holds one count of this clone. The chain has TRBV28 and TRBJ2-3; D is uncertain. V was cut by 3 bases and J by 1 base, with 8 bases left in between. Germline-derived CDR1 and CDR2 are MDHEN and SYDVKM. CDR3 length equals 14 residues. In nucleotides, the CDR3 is TGTGCCAGCAGTTTCTTTGGGGGCACAGATACGCAGTATTTT. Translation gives CASSFFGGTDTQYF.

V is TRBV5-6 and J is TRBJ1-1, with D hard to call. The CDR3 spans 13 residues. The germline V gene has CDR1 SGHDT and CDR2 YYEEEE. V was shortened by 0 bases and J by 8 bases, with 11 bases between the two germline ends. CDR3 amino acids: CASSLGPGGEAFF. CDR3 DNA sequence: TGTGCCAGCAGCTTGGGGCCGGGCGGGGAAGCTTTCTTT.